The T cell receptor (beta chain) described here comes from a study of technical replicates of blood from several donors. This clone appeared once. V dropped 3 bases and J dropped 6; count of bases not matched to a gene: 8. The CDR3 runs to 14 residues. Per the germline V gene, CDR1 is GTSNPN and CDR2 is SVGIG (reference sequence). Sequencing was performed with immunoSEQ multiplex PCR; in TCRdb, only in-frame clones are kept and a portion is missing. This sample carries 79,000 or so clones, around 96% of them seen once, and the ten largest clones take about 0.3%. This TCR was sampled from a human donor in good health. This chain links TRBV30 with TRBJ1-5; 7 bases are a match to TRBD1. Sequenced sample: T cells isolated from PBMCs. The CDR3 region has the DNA TGTGCCTGGAGCGCAGGGGGTGAGAGTCAGCCCCAGCATTTT. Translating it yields CAWSAGGESQPQHF. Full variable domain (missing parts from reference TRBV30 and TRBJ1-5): SQTIHQWPATLVQPVGSPLSLECTVEGTSNPNLYWYRQAAGRGLQLLFYSVGIGQISSEVPQNLSASRPQDRQFILSSKKLLLSDSGFYLCAWSAGGESQPQHFGDGTRLSIL.